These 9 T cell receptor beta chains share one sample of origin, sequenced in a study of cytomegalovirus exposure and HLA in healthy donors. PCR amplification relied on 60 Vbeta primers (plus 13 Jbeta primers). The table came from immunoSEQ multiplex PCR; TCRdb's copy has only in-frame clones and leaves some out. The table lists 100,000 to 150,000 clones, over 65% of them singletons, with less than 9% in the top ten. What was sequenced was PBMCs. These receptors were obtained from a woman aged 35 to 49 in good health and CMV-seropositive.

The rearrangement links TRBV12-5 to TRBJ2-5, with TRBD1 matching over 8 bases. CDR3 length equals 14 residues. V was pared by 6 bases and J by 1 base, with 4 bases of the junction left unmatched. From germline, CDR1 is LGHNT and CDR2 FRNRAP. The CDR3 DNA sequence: TGTGCTAGTGGGGGGGACAGGCCCCAAGAGACCCAGTACTTC. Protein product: CASGGDRPQETQYF.

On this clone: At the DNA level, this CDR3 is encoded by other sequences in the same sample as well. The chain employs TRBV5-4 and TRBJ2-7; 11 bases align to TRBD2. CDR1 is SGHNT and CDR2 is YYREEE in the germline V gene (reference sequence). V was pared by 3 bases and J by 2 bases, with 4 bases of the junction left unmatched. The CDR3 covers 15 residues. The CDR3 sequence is CASSSGTSGTYEQYF. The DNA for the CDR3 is TGTGCCAGCAGCTCCGGGACTAGCGGTACCTACGAGCAGTACTTC.

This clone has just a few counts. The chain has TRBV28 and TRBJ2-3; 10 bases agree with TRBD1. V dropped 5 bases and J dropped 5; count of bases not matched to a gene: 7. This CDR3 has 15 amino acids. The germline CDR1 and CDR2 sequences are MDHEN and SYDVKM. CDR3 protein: CASSPGQGGIDTQYF. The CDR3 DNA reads TGTGCCAGCAGTCCTGGACAGGGGGGAATAGATACGCAGTATTTT.

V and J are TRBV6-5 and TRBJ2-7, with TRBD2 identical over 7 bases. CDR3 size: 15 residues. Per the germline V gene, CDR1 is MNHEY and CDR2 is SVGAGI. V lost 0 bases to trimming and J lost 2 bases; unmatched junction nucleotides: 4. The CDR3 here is CASSYSSSGTYEQYF. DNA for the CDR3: TGTGCCAGCAGTTACTCCTCTAGCGGAACCTACGAGCAGTACTTC.

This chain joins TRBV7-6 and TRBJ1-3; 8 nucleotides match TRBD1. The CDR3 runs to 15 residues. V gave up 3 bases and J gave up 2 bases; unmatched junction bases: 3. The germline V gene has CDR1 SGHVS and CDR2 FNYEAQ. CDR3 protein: CASSLRQGTGNTIYF. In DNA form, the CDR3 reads TGTGCCAGCAGCTTGAGACAGGGGACTGGAAACACCATATATTTT.

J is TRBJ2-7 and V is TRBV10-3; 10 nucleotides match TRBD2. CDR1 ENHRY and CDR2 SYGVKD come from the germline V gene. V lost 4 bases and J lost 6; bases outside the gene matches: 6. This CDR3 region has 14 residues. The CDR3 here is CAISGLAGNGEQYF. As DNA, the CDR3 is TGTGCCATCAGTGGACTAGCGGGTAACGGCGAGCAGTACTTC.

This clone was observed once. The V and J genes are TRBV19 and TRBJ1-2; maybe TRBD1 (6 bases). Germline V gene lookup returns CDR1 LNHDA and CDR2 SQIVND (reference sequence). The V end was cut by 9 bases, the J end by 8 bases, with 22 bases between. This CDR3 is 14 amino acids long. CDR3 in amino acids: CASSEAGGRGGYTF. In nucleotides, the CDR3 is TGTGCCAGCAGTGAGGCAGGAGGGAGGGGGGGCTACACCTTC. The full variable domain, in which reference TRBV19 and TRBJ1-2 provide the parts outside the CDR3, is DGGITQSPKYLFRKEGQNVTLSCEQNLNHDAMYWYRQDPGQGLRLIYYSQIVNDFQKGDIAEGYSVSREKKESFPLTVTSAQKNPTAFYLCASSEAGGRGGYTFGSGTRLTVV.

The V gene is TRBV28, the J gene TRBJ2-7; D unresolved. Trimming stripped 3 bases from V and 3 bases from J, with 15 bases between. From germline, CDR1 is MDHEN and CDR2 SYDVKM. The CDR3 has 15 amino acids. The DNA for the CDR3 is TGTGCCAGCAGTTTGGAAGGCGGAGCAAACTACGAGCAGTACTTC. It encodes CASSLEGGANYEQYF.

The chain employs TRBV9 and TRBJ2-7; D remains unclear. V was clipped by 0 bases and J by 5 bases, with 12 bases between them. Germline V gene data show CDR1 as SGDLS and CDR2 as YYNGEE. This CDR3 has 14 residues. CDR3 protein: CASSVEVATNEQYF. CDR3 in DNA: TGTGCCAGCAGCGTAGAGGTAGCAACCAACGAGCAGTACTTC.